A single T cell receptor beta chain is shown here with its context. Its antigen is not identified. This sample stems from a study of shared clonotypes between healthy human individuals. Regarding the study as a whole: The sole specimen, blood, was sampled, and tissue repertoires likely differ. Naive CD4 clonotype sharing across several donors was about 5%. Compared with memory subsets, naive subsets generally had larger estimated richness.

The CDR3 contains 12 residues. V gave up 8 bases and J gave up 5 bases, with 15 bases separating them. Germline CDR1 reads GTSNPN; CDR2 reads SVGIG (reference sequence). Assay used: immunoSEQ multiplex PCR; TCRdb lists only in-frame clones, some missing. The sample comprises about 980,000 clones, over 75% of which are singletons, and about 1.5% rests with the top ten. The origin of this receptor is a man aged 18-30 years in good health. The chain recombines TRBV30 with TRBJ1-2; D possibly corresponds to TRBD1 (5 bases). The specimen was memory CD4+ T cells sorted from blood. Subset meaning: CD45RA-negative fraction. The CDR3, as DNA: TGTGCCGGGGCGCGATCTTCTTATGGCTACACCTTC. Translating it yields CAGARSSYGYTF.